The clone carrying this T cell receptor beta chain came up a few times. The target antigen is unknown. This entry is derived from a study of T cells after yellow fever vaccination. General study results and limits: Clonotypes shared by both compartments, CD4 and CD8, made up a small share.

TCRdb ran MiXCR on the 5' RACE reads and lists one entry per CDR3 protein. The data show roughly 310,000 distinct CDR3 sequences, roughly 4% seen once. Trimming pared 0 bases from V and 5 bases from J, leaving 8 bases between. CDR3 length: 14 residues. Germline assignment: CDR1 LGHDT and CDR2 YNNKEL (reference sequence). This TCR came from a man between 18 and 35 years old who received the YFV17D yellow fever vaccine. The source material was PBMCs, sampled on the day of the yellow fever booster vaccination. The gene calls are TRBV3-1 and TRBJ1-5; D unresolved. The CDR3 sequence: CASSQEASYQPQHF. The CDR3 DNA reads as TGTGCCAGCAGCCAAGAGGCCAGCTATCAGCCCCAGCATTTT.